The rows below give T cell receptor beta chains drawn from one sample of a study of control samples from healthy donors and cancer patients. Sequencing used immunoSEQ multiplex PCR; TCRdb keeps in-frame clones, though not all of them. This table has approximately 110,000 clones, about nine tenths appearing once. The source material was blood. The source is a woman aged 18-35 years in good health. CDR3s leave out the opening cysteine and the closing phenylalanine or tryptophan. Fields, in order: J gene, V gene, clone size, CDR3 protein. The listing skips clone size in some rows; elsewhere it reads once, few, many or a size class.

j_call: TRBJ2-7
v_call: TRBV19
clone_size: -
cdr3_aa: ASSPTLWGGVTYEQY

j_call: TRBJ2-7
v_call: TRBV10-3
clone_size: -
cdr3_aa: AFGRSSYEQY

j_call: TRBJ1-3
v_call: TRBV5-4
clone_size: -
cdr3_aa: ASSPGGRSGNTIY

j_call: TRBJ2-1
v_call: TRBV7-2
clone_size: once
cdr3_aa: ASSPVVAGRGEQF

j_call: TRBJ2-7
v_call: TRBV7-2
clone_size: -
cdr3_aa: ASSQGQGDPYEQY

j_call: TRBJ2-3
v_call: TRBV11-2
clone_size: -
cdr3_aa: ASSLGGSSGRDTQY

j_call: TRBJ2-3
v_call: TRBV5-6
clone_size: once
cdr3_aa: ASSWTGVEGTDTQY

j_call: TRBJ2-3
v_call: TRBV4-3
clone_size: once
cdr3_aa: ASSQDGGLATDTQY

j_call: TRBJ2-1
v_call: TRBV18
clone_size: -
cdr3_aa: ASSLGGAYNEQF

j_call: TRBJ2-3
v_call: TRBV19
clone_size: -
cdr3_aa: ASSTSSRDREY

j_call: TRBJ2-3
v_call: TRBV7-2
clone_size: -
cdr3_aa: ASSSGERRHFLGTQY

j_call: TRBJ2-7
v_call: TRBV7-7
clone_size: -
cdr3_aa: ASSFGESYEQY

j_call: TRBJ1-6
v_call: TRBV2
clone_size: -
cdr3_aa: ASRSRDYNSPLH

j_call: TRBJ2-1
v_call: TRBV9
clone_size: -
cdr3_aa: ASSVGPFWRGGYEQF

j_call: TRBJ2-5
v_call: TRBV5-6
clone_size: -
cdr3_aa: ASGPDPDQTQY

j_call: TRBJ1-2
v_call: TRBV11-2
clone_size: -
cdr3_aa: ASTRDRAYGYT

j_call: TRBJ2-2
v_call: TRBV5-5
clone_size: -
cdr3_aa: ASSTGIGVYTGELF

j_call: TRBJ1-1
v_call: TRBV5-6
clone_size: -
cdr3_aa: ASSPYWKMNTEAF

j_call: TRBJ2-2
v_call: TRBV7-2
clone_size: -
cdr3_aa: ASSFSGGHGGELF

j_call: TRBJ1-5
v_call: TRBV6-5
clone_size: -
cdr3_aa: ASSPGRNSNQPQH

j_call: TRBJ2-7
v_call: TRBV7-2
clone_size: -
cdr3_aa: ASSFNYASYEQY

j_call: TRBJ2-1
v_call: TRBV20-1
clone_size: -
cdr3_aa: SARRELRQF